This TCR beta chain was profiled in a study of blood T cell repertoires in COVID-19. For the study at large: The analysed material was cDNA or gDNA that came from T cells, B-cell-depleted T cells, or PBMCs.

In germline, CDR1 is SGHRS, CDR2 YFSETQ. Losses at the gene ends were 0 bases for V and 4 bases for J; bases not matched to a gene: 3. There are 15 residues in the CDR3. One Seattle source followed patients from active infection through their disease course. Original processing notes: Amplification with reference gene primers provided the estimates of nucleated cell counts. Generated by immunoSEQ multiplex PCR, the TCRdb table keeps only in-frame clones and is missing some. V, J and clone size reflect that table, while D and trimming were determined from the DNA. The table records under 200,000 clones, 79% of them present only once.

The specimen was peripheral blood. V usage is TRBV5-1 and J usage is TRBJ2-3; 9 nucleotides align to TRBD2. This TCR derives from a woman in her thirties or forties with COVID-19, enrolled during active disease. The CDR3 bases are TGCGCCAGCAGCTTGGACGGCGGGGGGGCAGATACGCAGTATTTT. Encoded protein: CASSLDGGGADTQYF.